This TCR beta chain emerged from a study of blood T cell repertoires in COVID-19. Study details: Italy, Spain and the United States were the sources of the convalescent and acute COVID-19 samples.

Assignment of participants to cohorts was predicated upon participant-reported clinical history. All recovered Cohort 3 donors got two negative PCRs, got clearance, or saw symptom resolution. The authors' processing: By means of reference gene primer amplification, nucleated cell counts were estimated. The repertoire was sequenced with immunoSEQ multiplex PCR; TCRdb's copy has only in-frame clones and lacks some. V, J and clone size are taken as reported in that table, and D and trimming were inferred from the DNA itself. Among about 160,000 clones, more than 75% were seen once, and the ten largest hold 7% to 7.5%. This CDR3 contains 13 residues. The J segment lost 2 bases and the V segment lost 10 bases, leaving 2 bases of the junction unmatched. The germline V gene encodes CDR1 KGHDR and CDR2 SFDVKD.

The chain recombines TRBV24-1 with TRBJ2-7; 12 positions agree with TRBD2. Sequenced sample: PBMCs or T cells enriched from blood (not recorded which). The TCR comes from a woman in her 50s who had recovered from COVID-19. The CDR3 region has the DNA TGTGCCACTGGACTAGCGGGAACCTACGAGCAGTACTTC. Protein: CATGLAGTYEQYF.